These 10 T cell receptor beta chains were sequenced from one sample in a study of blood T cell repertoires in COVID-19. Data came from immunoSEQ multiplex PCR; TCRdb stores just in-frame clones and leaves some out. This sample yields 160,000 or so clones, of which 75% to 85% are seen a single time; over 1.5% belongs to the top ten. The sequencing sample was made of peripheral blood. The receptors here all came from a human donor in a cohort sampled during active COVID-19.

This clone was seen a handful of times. The chain's CDR3 is CASSMGQIKGQPQHF. CDR3 nucleotide sequence: TGTGCCAGCAGTATGGGACAGATTAAAGGTCAGCCCCAGCATTTT. This rearrangement joins TRBV28 to TRBJ1-5; 7 nucleotides match TRBD1. The germline V gene has CDR1 MDHEN and CDR2 SYDVKM. There are 15 residues in the CDR3. The ends lost 5 bases at V and 6 bases at J; junction bases unmatched: 10.

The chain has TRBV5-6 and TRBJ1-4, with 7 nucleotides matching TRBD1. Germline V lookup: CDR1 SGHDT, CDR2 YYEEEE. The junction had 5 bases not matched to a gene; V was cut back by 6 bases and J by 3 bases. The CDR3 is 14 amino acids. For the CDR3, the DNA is TGTGCCAGCATCCTAGGGGGCTCTAATGAAAAACTGTTTTTT. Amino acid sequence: CASILGGSNEKLFF.

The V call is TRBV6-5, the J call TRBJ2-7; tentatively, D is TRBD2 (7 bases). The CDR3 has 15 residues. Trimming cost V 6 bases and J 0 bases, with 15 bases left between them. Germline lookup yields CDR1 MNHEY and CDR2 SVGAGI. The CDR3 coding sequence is TGTGCCAGCAGGAGGGAGGGGGGGAACTCCTACGAGCAGTACTTC. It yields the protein CASRREGGNSYEQYF.

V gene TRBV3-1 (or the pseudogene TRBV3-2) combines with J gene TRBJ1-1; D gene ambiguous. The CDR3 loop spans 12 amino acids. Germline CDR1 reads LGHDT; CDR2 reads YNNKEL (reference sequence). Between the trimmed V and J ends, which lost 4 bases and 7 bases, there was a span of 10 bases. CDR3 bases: TGTGCCAGCAGCCTTCACAGCCTTGAAGCTTTCTTT. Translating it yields CASSLHSLEAFF.

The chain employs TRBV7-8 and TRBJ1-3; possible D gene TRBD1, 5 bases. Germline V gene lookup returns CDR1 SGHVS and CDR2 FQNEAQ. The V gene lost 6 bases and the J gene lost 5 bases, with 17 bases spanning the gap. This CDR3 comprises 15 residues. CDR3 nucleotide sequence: TGTGCCAGCAGTCTTGATGGGGAGGGGAGAAACACCATATATTTT. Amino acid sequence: CASSLDGEGRNTIYF.

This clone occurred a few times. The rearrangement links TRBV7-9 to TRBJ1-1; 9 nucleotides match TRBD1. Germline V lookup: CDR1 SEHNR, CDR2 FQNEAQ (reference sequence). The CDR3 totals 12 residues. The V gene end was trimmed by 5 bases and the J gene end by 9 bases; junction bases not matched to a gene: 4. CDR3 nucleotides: TGTGCCAGCAGCCGGGACAGGGCTAAAGCTTTCTTT. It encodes CASSRDRAKAFF.

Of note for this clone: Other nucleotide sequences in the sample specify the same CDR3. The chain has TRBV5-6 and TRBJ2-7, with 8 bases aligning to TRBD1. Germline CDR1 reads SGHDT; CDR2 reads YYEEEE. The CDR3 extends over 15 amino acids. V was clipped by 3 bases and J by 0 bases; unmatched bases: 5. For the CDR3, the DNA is TGTGCCAGCAGCTCGGGACAGGTATTCTCCTACGAGCAGTACTTC. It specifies CASSSGQVFSYEQYF.

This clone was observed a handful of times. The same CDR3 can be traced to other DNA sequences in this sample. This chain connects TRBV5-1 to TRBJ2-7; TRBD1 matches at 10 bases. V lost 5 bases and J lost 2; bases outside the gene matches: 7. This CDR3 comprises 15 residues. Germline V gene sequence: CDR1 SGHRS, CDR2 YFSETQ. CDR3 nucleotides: TGCGCCAGCAGTTTAGGACAGGGGGGGACCTACGAGCAGTACTTC. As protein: CASSLGQGGTYEQYF.

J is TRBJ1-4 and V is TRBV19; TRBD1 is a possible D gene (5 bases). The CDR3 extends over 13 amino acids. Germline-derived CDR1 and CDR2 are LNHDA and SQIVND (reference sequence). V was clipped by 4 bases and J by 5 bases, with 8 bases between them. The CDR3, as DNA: TGTGCCAGTAGTAGCCGACAGAATGAAAAACTGTTTTTT. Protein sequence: CASSSRQNEKLFF.

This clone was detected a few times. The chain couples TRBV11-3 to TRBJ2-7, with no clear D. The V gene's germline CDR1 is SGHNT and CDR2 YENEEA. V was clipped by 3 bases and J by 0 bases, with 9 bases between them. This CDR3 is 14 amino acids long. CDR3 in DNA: TGTGCCAGCAGCTTGGGCGCCAGCTCCTACGAGCAGTACTTC. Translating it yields CASSLGASSYEQYF.